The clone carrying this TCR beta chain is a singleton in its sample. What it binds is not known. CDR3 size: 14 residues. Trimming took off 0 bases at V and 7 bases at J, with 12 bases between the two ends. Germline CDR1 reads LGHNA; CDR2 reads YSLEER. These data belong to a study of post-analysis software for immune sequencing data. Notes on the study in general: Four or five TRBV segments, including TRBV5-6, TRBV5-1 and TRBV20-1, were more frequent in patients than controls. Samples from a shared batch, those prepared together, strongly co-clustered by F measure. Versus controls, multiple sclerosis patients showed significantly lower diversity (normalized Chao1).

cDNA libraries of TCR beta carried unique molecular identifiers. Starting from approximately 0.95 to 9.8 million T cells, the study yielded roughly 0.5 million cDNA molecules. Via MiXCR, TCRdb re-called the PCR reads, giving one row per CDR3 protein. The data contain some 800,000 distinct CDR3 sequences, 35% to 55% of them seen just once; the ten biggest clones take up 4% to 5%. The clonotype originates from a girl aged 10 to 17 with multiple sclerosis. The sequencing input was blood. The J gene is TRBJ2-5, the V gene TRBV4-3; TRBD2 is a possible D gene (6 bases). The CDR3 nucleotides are TGCGCCAGCAGCCAAGAGGCGGGGTGGGGGACCCAGTACTTC. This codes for CASSQEAGWGTQYF.